These T cell receptor beta chains were read from a single sample in a study of radiotherapy plus CTLA-4 blockade in lung cancer. Clones were sequenced by immunoSEQ multiplex PCR, and TCRdb holds only the in-frame ones, with some missing. The sample gives tens of thousands of clones, around nine tenths of which show up once; around 1% is in the top ten. Source: peripheral blood, taken from a patient treated with radiotherapy plus ipilimumab. All receptors derive from a human donor with non-small cell lung cancer who had stable disease on radiotherapy plus ipilimumab. Both conserved end residues are trimmed from each CDR3. D genes are given only for firm matches.

v_call: TRBV11-2; d_call: .; cdr3_length: 15; j_call: TRBJ2-7; cdr3_aa: ASSLVVSPGAMGEQY
v_call: TRBV4-1; d_call: .; cdr3_length: 13; j_call: TRBJ1-5; cdr3_aa: ASSQFTQNNQPQH
v_call: TRBV28; d_call: TRBD1; cdr3_length: 13; j_call: TRBJ2-3; cdr3_aa: ASRLRQGATDTQY
v_call: TRBV9; d_call: .; cdr3_length: 13; j_call: TRBJ2-2; cdr3_aa: ASSTIGLSTGELF
v_call: TRBV11-2; d_call: .; cdr3_length: 14; j_call: TRBJ2-7; cdr3_aa: ASSLGGTRKAYEQY
v_call: TRBV7-9; d_call: TRBD2; cdr3_length: 15; j_call: TRBJ2-1; cdr3_aa: ASSLVRQREVWNEQF
v_call: TRBV6-1; d_call: .; cdr3_length: 10; j_call: TRBJ2-2; cdr3_aa: ASSERAGELF
v_call: TRBV28; d_call: TRBD1; cdr3_length: 11; j_call: TRBJ2-7; cdr3_aa: ASSLGTAYEQY
v_call: TRBV5-1; d_call: TRBD2; cdr3_length: 12; j_call: TRBJ2-7; cdr3_aa: ASSLRLAGGEQY
v_call: TRBV9; d_call: .; cdr3_length: 11; j_call: TRBJ1-1; cdr3_aa: ASSVTANTEAF
v_call: TRBV2; d_call: TRBD1; cdr3_length: 16; j_call: TRBJ1-3; cdr3_aa: ASRRNRDRDEGGNTIY
v_call: TRBV5-4; d_call: .; cdr3_length: 12; j_call: TRBJ1-1; cdr3_aa: ASSLEASAREAF